Sequencing of this T cell receptor beta chain was carried out in a study of blood T cell repertoires in COVID-19 (dated by TCRdb to about 2020). About the full investigation: Samples from collaborators originated in the United States, Italy and Spain and spanned both the acute and convalescent phases of COVID-19. The repertoires were released in a freely available public database meant as a resource for research on the immune response to SARS-CoV-2. Where HLA class I and class II types were available, the types were taken from metadata supplied by the sample provider, not from assay-based typing. The samples were drawn from two sources: the first 160 participants of the ongoing ImmuneRACE study, and over 1,000 subjects contributed by 6 global collaborators. The material from the prospective study consisted of cDNA or gDNA derived from T cells, B-cell-depleted T cells, or PBMCs. A de-identified subject ID, COVID-19 status, age in years and sex were almost always included in the sample metadata. Subjects who had been exposed to COVID-19, were actively infected with it, or had recovered from it provided the deeply sampled blood TCRbeta repertoires that made up the dataset.

General conclusions and limits of the study: How much clinical and demographic metadata was included differed by source and by participant, and the metadata was provided uncurated.

A word on this clone: Its target antigen remains unknown. It has no much larger one-base neighbor in the sample; base qualities were not kept.

TCRbeta CDR3 regions were amplified from genomic DNA by means of the immunoSEQ Assay, a bias-controlled multiplex PCR. The paper's processing steps were these. Nucleated cell counts per sample were estimated from amplification of reference gene primers within the assay. To quantify the absolute abundance of each unique TCRbeta CDR3 rearrangement, sequence reads were collapsed and filtered. For each sample, productive Simpson clonality was calculated as the square root of Simpson's diversity index across productive rearrangements. TCRdb obtained this table from immuneACCESS and retained in-frame rearrangements with V and J assigned. These tables miss some clones; where compared with another copy, unresolved V genes account for less than half of the shortfall, and the remainder is unexplained. Clone size and V and J calls were adopted from that table, with D and trimming inferred from the DNA. The sample table lists fewer than 250,000 clones, about 90% of them with a count of one. Over 13% of the sample goes to the ten largest clones.

Participants in the prospective study were aged 18 to 89 years, lived in 20 to 30 United States geographic areas, and enrolled through a virtual design. Cohort assignment in the prospective study relied on participant-reported clinical history from a screening survey and a study questionnaire. Exposed participants were defined as having been in contact with someone with a PCR-confirmed or clinician-diagnosed COVID-19 case within 2 weeks of study entry. Each participant in the prospective study had whole blood, serum and a nasopharyngeal or oropharyngeal swab collected by mobile phlebotomists. Prospective study participants could optionally give additional blood draws and questionnaires over a roughly 2-month period. Blood samples from the prospective study were shipped frozen or at room temperature prior to DNA extraction. V loses 2 bases, J loses 5 bases, and the germline ends lie 14 bases apart. CDR1 and CDR2, per the germline V gene, are KGHSH and LQKENI. From cysteine to phenylalanine, the CDR3 is 15 amino acids long. Only the CDR3 DNA is retained, 45 bases long and in frame from the first base.

Here the chain combines TRBV18 and TRBJ2-3, with TRBD2 tentatively as D gene (6 bases match). The TCR sequence derives from a man aged 25-45 years who had been exposed to COVID-19. The specimen sequenced was PBMCs or T cells enriched from blood (not recorded which). The nucleotide sequence is TGTGCCAGCTCACCAGTTGGGGGGACCGGAGATACGCAGTATTTT. This encodes CASSPVGGTGDTQYF. The CDR3, completed at both ends by the reference TRBV18 and TRBJ2-3 genes, gives the full variable domain NAGVMQNPRHLVRRRGQEARLRCSPMKGHSHVYWYRQLPEEGLKFMVYLQKENIIDESGMPKERFSAEFPKEGPSILRIQQVVRGDSAAYFCASSPVGGTGDTQYFGPGTRLTVL.